Each of the 24 T cell receptor beta chains below was sequenced from the same sample in a study of beta chain features in type 1 diabetes. Expressed TCRB transcripts were sequenced after all isolated RNA was converted to cDNA. Repertoires were generated with immunoSEQ multiplex PCR, while TCRdb's copy carries only in-frame clones and drops some. The sample records some 250,000 clones, 27% being singletons. Material for sequencing was central memory CD4+ T cells from blood. These receptor sequences come from a man aged 25 to 40 in good health.

J is TRBJ2-7 and V is TRBV5-1; 7 bases are a match to TRBD1. Germline-derived CDR1 and CDR2 are SGHRS and YFSETQ. This CDR3 is built from 12 residues. After removal of 4 bases from V and 7 bases from J, the junction contained 5 bases not matched to a gene. CDR3 loop: CASSRDSVEQYF. The CDR3 coding sequence is TGCGCCAGCAGCAGGGACAGCGTGGAGCAGTACTTC.

This clone was picked up a small number of times. The chain combines TRBV5-1 with TRBJ2-1; unclear D gene. CDR3 length: 14 amino acids. V dropped 0 bases and J dropped 10 bases, with 14 bases sitting between them. Germline V gene lookup returns CDR1 SGHRS and CDR2 YFSETQ. The CDR3 DNA reads as TGCGCCAGCAGCTTGGAGGCCCACACGCAAGAGCAGTTCTTC. This codes for CASSLEAHTQEQFF.

CDR3 sequence (DNA): TGTGCCAGCAGATCCACCAATGAGCAGTTCTTC. It translates to CASRSTNEQFF. This rearrangement joins TRBV28 to TRBJ2-1; D gene uncertain. With 6 bases removed from V and 6 bases from J, the gap between germline ends came to 6 bases. Germline loops: CDR1 MDHEN, CDR2 SYDVKM. CDR3 length: 11 residues.

J is TRBJ2-1 and V is TRBV15, with a possible D match to TRBD2 (6 bases). V was clipped by 4 bases and J by 3 bases, with 16 bases between them. The CDR3 extends over 16 amino acids. CDR1 is LNHNV, CDR2 YYDKDF, per germline (reference sequence). For the CDR3, the DNA is TGTGCCACCAGCAACATTGCGGGAAACTTCTACAATGAGCAGTTCTTC. Translation gives CATSNIAGNFYNEQFF.

This rearrangement joins TRBV30 to TRBJ1-1; 9 nucleotides agree with TRBD1. The CDR3 totals 12 residues. Per germline, CDR1 GTSNPN and CDR2 SVGIG (reference sequence). Unmatched junction bases numbered 3, after V lost 5 bases and J lost 5 bases. The CDR3 DNA sequence: TGTGCCTGGTCGACAGGGGGAACTGAAGCTTTCTTT. Amino acids: CAWSTGGTEAFF.

This clone came up a few times. The chain joins TRBV5-6 to TRBJ1-2; D remains ambiguous. The germline V gene encodes CDR1 SGHDT and CDR2 YYEEEE. V was trimmed by 2 bases and J by 5 bases, leaving 10 bases between them. The CDR3 totals 13 residues. The CDR3, as DNA: TGTGCCAGCAGCTTTGGGCGGACTTATGGCTACACCTTC. This gives the protein CASSFGRTYGYTF.

The V gene is TRBV7-7, the J gene TRBJ2-2, with D perhaps given as TRBD1 or TRBD2 (5 bases each). V was clipped by 3 bases and J by 4 bases, with 6 bases between them. The CDR3 is 13 amino acids. Germline V gene sequence: CDR1 SSHAT, CDR2 FNYEAQ (reference sequence). CDR3 region: CASSFGGTGELFF. The CDR3 DNA sequence: TGTGCCAGCAGCTTTGGGGGCACCGGGGAGCTGTTTTTT.

This clone has a handful of counts. This chain uses TRBV2 with TRBJ2-3; possibly TRBD1 or TRBD2 for D (6 bases each). V lost 7 bases and J lost 0, with 11 bases in between. The CDR3 loop spans 14 amino acids. CDR1 is SNHLY and CDR2 is FYNNEI in the germline V gene. The CDR3 bases are TGTGCCAGCATAAAGGGGGGTAGCACAGATACGCAGTATTTT. Amino acids: CASIKGGSTDTQYF.

Concerning this clone itself: Other DNA sequences in this specimen translate into the identical CDR3. The J gene is TRBJ2-7, the V gene TRBV30; 7 bases are shared with TRBD1. With V trimmed by 0 bases and J by 4 bases, 0 bases remained unmatched. This CDR3 region has 12 residues. Germline loops: CDR1 GTSNPN, CDR2 SVGIG (reference sequence). The CDR3 nucleotides read TGTGCCTGGAGTGTGACAGGGTACGAGCAGTACTTC. It encodes CAWSVTGYEQYF.

V and J are TRBV27 and TRBJ2-1; 10 nucleotides agree with TRBD2. The V gene's germline CDR1 is MNHEY and CDR2 SMNVEV (reference sequence). CDR3 length equals 17 residues. The V segment lost 2 bases and the J segment 8 bases; nucleotides outside the gene matches: 12. Here the CDR3 reads CASSLLSSGRAADEQFF. DNA of the CDR3: TGTGCCAGCAGTTTACTCTCAAGCGGGAGGGCCGCCGATGAGCAGTTCTTC.

The chain recombines TRBV4-2 with TRBJ1-1, with D unresolved. CDR1 LGHNA and CDR2 YNFKEQ come from the germline V gene. V lost 1 base and J 8 bases, leaving 11 bases between the germline ends. The CDR3 extends over 13 amino acids. CDR3 residues: CASSQAVSREAFF. CDR3 nucleotides: TGTGCCAGCAGCCAAGCGGTTAGTCGGGAAGCTTTCTTT.

Only a few counts were recorded for this clone. The genes are TRBV7-2 and TRBJ2-7; TRBD1 agrees at 12 bases. V was clipped by 1 base and J by 6 bases; unmatched bases: 7. Germline CDR1 is SGHTA and CDR2 is FQGNSA. The length of the CDR3 is 16 residues. CDR3 sequence: CASSLVRDRGLGEQYF. The CDR3 bases are TGTGCCAGCAGCTTAGTCCGGGACAGGGGGCTTGGCGAGCAGTACTTC.

This clone was picked up a small number of times. DNA for the CDR3: TGCAGCGTGCAAAGATCCGGGACGTACAATGAGCAGTTCTTC. This codes for CSVQRSGTYNEQFF. The chain recombines TRBV29-1 with TRBJ2-1, with D perhaps being TRBD1 or TRBD2 (5 bases each). The germline V gene has CDR1 SQVTM and CDR2 ANQGSEA. This CDR3 comprises 14 residues. V was clipped by 6 bases and J by 4 bases, with 16 bases between them.

This clone has a handful of counts. V gene TRBV7-2 combines with J gene TRBJ1-5, with D tentatively TRBD1 (5 bases). CDR3 length: 14 residues. Germline V gives CDR1 SGHTA, CDR2 FQGNSA. Trimming pared 5 bases from V and 0 bases from J, leaving 8 bases between. DNA for the CDR3: TGTGCCAGCAGCCGACAGACTAGCAATCAGCCCCAGCATTTT. Protein: CASSRQTSNQPQHF.

The table lists this clone with many counts. The chain couples TRBV5-1 to TRBJ2-6; 7 nucleotides match TRBD1. V was pared by 4 bases and J by 0 bases, with 7 bases of the junction left unmatched. There are 17 residues in the CDR3. Germline values: CDR1 SGHRS, CDR2 YFSETQ. The chain's CDR3 is CASSPDRPGSGANVLTF. Written as DNA, the CDR3 is TGCGCCAGCAGCCCGGACAGGCCAGGCTCTGGGGCCAACGTCCTGACTTTC.

This chain uses TRBV20-1 with TRBJ2-7, with no clear D. V lost 4 bases to trimming and J lost 7 bases, with 11 bases between them. Germline V gene lookup returns CDR1 DFQATT and CDR2 SNEGSKA (reference sequence). This CDR3 comprises 11 residues. The CDR3 loop is CSAIKGIEQYF. CDR3 bases: TGCAGTGCTATAAAAGGGATTGAGCAGTACTTC.

V and J are TRBV11-2 and TRBJ2-5; a weak D match, TRBD2 (6 bases). Germline V gives CDR1 SGHAT, CDR2 FQNNGV. The V end was cut by 6 bases, the J end by 3 bases, with 20 bases between. CDR3 length: 16 amino acids. DNA for the CDR3: TGTGCCAGCAGTCCTCAAGGCGGGCGGAGGGAAGAGACCCAGTACTTC. Translated: CASSPQGGRREETQYF.

This chain connects TRBV2 to TRBJ2-1, with D possibly called TRBD1 or TRBD2 (5 bases each). The V end lost 4 bases, the J end lost 7 bases, and 8 bases lay between the germline ends. CDR3 length equals 12 residues. Per the germline V gene, CDR1 is SNHLY and CDR2 is FYNNEI. CDR3 bases: TGTGCCAGCAGTGGGGACGAGAATGAGCAGTTCTTC. This translates into CASSGDENEQFF.

This clone was observed a few times. J is TRBJ1-1 and V is TRBV29-1; no definite D call. The V gene's germline CDR1 is SQVTM and CDR2 ANQGSEA. Trimming removed 0 bases from V and 7 bases from J, with 6 bases in between. The CDR3 has 11 residues. The CDR3 here is CSVEERIEAFF. DNA of the CDR3: TGCAGCGTTGAAGAGAGGATTGAAGCTTTCTTT.

This chain uses TRBV10-3 with TRBJ2-7, with unresolved D. V dropped 2 bases and J dropped 3 bases, with 5 bases sitting between them. CDR3 length: 12 residues. Germline V lookup: CDR1 ENHRY, CDR2 SYGVKD. DNA of the CDR3: TGTGCCATCAGTGAGGGTGACTACGAGCAGTACTTC. Translated: CAISEGDYEQYF.

J is TRBJ1-1 and V is TRBV21-1. TRBV21-1 is labeled a pseudogene. The CDR3 is 14 residues long. This CDR3 is CASSKAERNTEAFF. The CDR3, as DNA: TGTGCCAGCAGCAAAGCGGAAAGGAACACTGAAGCTTTCTTT.

The rearrangement joins TRBV15 to TRBJ1-2; D uncertain. CDR1 and CDR2 (germline): LNHNV, YYDKDF (reference sequence). The CDR3 has 15 residues. V was trimmed by 3 bases and J by 0 bases, leaving 11 bases between them. The CDR3 reads CATSSNVGANYGYTF. The CDR3 DNA follows: TGTGCCACCAGCAGTAACGTCGGTGCTAACTATGGCTACACCTTC.

This clone appeared a few times. This sequence joins TRBV5-5 and TRBJ2-7, with 7 positions matching TRBD2. With V trimmed by 4 bases and J by 4 bases, 5 bases remained unmatched. The CDR3 consists of 13 residues. Germline assignment: CDR1 SGHKS and CDR2 YYEKEE (reference sequence). CDR3 in DNA: TGTGCCAGCAGCATACGGGACTATTACGAGCAGTACTTC. This codes for CASSIRDYYEQYF. Supplemented by reference TRBV5-5 and TRBJ2-7, the full variable domain reads DAGVTQSPTHLIKTRGQQVTLRCSPISGHKSVSWYQQVLGQGPQFIFQYYEKEERGRGNFPDRFSARQFPNYSSELNVNALLLGDSALYLCASSIRDYYEQYFGPGTRLTVT.

V is TRBV5-1 and J is TRBJ2-7, with 7 bases matching TRBD2. Germline CDR1 is SGHRS and CDR2 is YFSETQ. This CDR3 spans 15 amino acids. J was trimmed by 3 bases and V by 5 bases; bases with no gene match: 11. CDR3 in amino acids: CASSSLGAGVYEQYF. In DNA, the CDR3 is TGCGCCAGCAGTTCGCTCGGGGCGGGGGTCTACGAGCAGTACTTC.